The entry below describes one TCR beta chain. Its antigen is still unknown. The data stem from a study of CD8 T cells in ankylosing spondylitis. Whole-study results and caveats: A TCR beta motif of several highly homologous variants seemed to mark ankylosing spondylitis blood. As reported, disease-linked clones showed significant enrichment in matched ankylosing spondylitis synovial fluid. Certain motif variants had earlier been reported in reactive arthritis synovial fluid and blood.

5'-RACE, quantitative and with molecular barcodes, yielded the TCR beta libraries. TCRdb processed the 5' RACE reads anew with MiXCR; each CDR3 protein has one entry. Of roughly 150,000 distinct CDR3 sequences in the sample, 9.8% were seen once. Trimming removed 5 bases from V and 0 bases from J, with 11 bases in between. This CDR3 has 14 amino acids. Germline-derived CDR1 and CDR2 are MDHEN and SYDVKM. The sequenced material came from blood, either unsorted or a sorted T cell fraction (not recorded which). This TCR was recovered from a female donor with ankylosing spondylitis or in good health (not recorded which). The rearrangement uses TRBV28 and TRBJ2-7; D is tentatively TRBD1 or TRBD2 (5 bases each). In nucleotides, the CDR3 is TGTGCCAGCAGTACTACGGGGCTCTCCTACGAGCAGTACTTC. Protein product: CASSTTGLSYEQYF.